This T cell receptor (beta chain) was documented in a study of T cells in Graves' hyperthyroidism and ophthalmopathy (dated by TCRdb to about 2019). At the level of the whole study: Peripheral blood samples were taken at initial diagnosis, before any treatment was given. To identify distinguishing TCR V-J signatures, a discovery cohort of some 99 patients was used, comprising some 45 with Graves' ophthalmopathy and some 57 with stable Graves' hyperthyroidism. The approximately 90 discovery patients were divided at random into training and test sets in a 7:3 ratio. After blood sampling, hyperthyroidism patients were treated with methimazole at a starting dose of 30 mg daily, and ophthalmopathy patients were treated with high-dose intravenous methylprednisolone. In several Graves' hyperthyroidism patients, the study also compared T-cell repertoires from thyroid tissue with T-cell repertoires from blood. Whether ophthalmopathy could be predicted prospectively was tested in an independent validation cohort made up of 18 to 20 hyperthyroidism patients plus 17 patients who later progressed to ophthalmopathy. The paper describes TCR Vbeta CDR3 sequencing of about 140 peripheral blood samples, made up of roughly 40 ophthalmopathy patients, approximately 76 hyperthyroidism patients and 17 progressor patients. The paper's findings and limits, for the study overall: Sample size was not statistically predetermined, and investigators were not blinded to group allocation. In validation, the model predicted progression to ophthalmopathy a median of 6.5 months before onset, with roughly 71% sensitivity and about 75% specificity. A 13 V-J signature model separated ophthalmopathy from stable hyperthyroidism, with approximately 87% sensitivity and about 81% specificity in cross-validation and 80%/75% in testing. Most expanded thyroid clonotypes (frequency above 0.001) were also detected in blood, a finding suggesting that blood repertoires may reflect thyroid immune responses.

Graves' hyperthyroidism was defined as stable when no progression to ophthalmopathy occurred over 18 months of follow-up. Hyperthyroidism patients were newly diagnosed, with disease duration under 2 months, and aged 18 to 65 years. Exclusion was applied to patients with uncontrolled infections, other autoimmune diseases, pregnancy or lactation. Diagnoses were based on clinical symptoms, serum thyroxine and TRAb, thyroid ultrasound and orbital computed tomography. PBMCs were separated from under 11 ml of fresh peripheral blood using Ficoll-Paque density gradient centrifugation. Total RNA was extracted with Trizol reagent, and quality was checked on an Agilent 2100 Bioanalyzer. The TCR beta CDR3 regions were amplified from the RNA transcripts. The TCR CDR3 was subjected to a first round of RT-PCR using the HTBI primer set and the Qiagen OneStep RT-PCR kit. Libraries were constructed in a second round of multiplex PCR, after which size selection and purification were performed. Paired-end sequencing of the libraries was performed with 100 bp reads on an Illumina HiSeq2000. For the original study's pipeline: SOAPnuke was used to process the raw data, removing reads that contained adapters or uncalled bases, had a mean Phred below 15, or lacked an exact match to the constant primer or identifier. High-quality paired reads were merged with COPE v1.2.5, and unique nucleotide sequences were defined as clonotypes. MiTCR v1.1 was used to align the clonotypes against IMGT TRBV, TRBD and TRBJ reference segments. Only V-J combinations with frequency above 0.0001, covering roughly 99% of repertoires, were analysed. The TCS score was defined as the ratio of F50 (clonal expansion) to E x V (chaos), calculated using BLOSUM62-based TCRdist between CDR3 peptides within each V-J. Welch's t-statistics and random forest reduced around 520 V-J features to 13, which were used in a naive Bayes classifier (R e1071). The raw public data were reprocessed by TCRdb itself: fastp quality trimming at Q25, MiXCR clonotype calling, in-frame beta chains only. Every entry covers one CDR3 protein and lists the most common genes and DNA from its rows. These V and J calls are TCRdb output, not the study's own analysis. This sample is represented by about 700,000 distinct CDR3 sequences; 13% to 15% of them were singletons. The ten largest account for roughly a tenth of the sample.

From the germline V gene, CDR1 is SGHAT and CDR2 is FQNNGV. Including cysteine and phenylalanine, the CDR3 has 17 amino acids. Only CDR3 DNA is held: 51 bases, read in frame from base 1. Worth noting for this clonotype: Which antigen it targets is not known. The junction departs from the called germline gene at one end, perhaps through a read error.

Specimen: blood. The rearranged chain carries TRBV11-2 and TRBJ1-5, with the D gene not confidently named. The receptor comes from a woman between 18 and 29 years old with Graves' hyperthyroidism. The CDR3 amino acid sequence is: CASNLGVGFSSNQPQHF. Here is the DNA: TGTGCCAGCAACTTAGGCGTGGGGTTCTCTAGCAATCAGCCCCAGCATTTT. Extended through the reference TRBV11-2 and TRBJ1-5 proteins, this CDR3 yields the full variable domain: EAGVAQSPRYKIIEKRQSVAFWCNPISGHATLYWYQQILGQGPKLLIQFQNNGVVDDSQLPKDRFSAERLKGVDSTLKIQPAKLEDSAVYLCASNLGVGFSSNQPQHFGDGTRLSIL.